The rows below give T cell receptor beta chains drawn from one sample of a study of patients and donors after allogeneic stem cell transplantation. From the RT-PCR reads, TCRdb called clonotypes with MiXCR, one entry per CDR3 protein. The table includes around 240,000 distinct CDR3 sequences, 14% detected once. Sequences were obtained from blood, either unsorted or a sorted T cell fraction (not recorded which). The receptors come from a human donor who was either an allogeneic HSCT recipient or a stem cell or donor lymphocyte infusion donor (not recorded which). It is not recorded whose cells these are; they may come from a transplant donor. Each CDR3 is given without its conserved first and last residue. Each record gives: V gene, CDR3 protein.

TRBV6-2/TRBV6-3 | ASSKTAGNEQF
TRBV30 | AWSRDLNTEAF
TRBV6-1 | ASSEAPPRASYEQY
TRBV11-2 | ASSLETGEETQY
TRBV20-1 | SARDGTRGYT
TRBV6-1 | ASRLHGAGVGDTQY
TRBV19 | ASSDTSGSFGELF
TRBV6-5 | ASIRGNTEAF
TRBV9 | ASSVVNAGELF
TRBV27 | ASRRIANTGELF
TRBV5-1 | ASSLDEHMNTEAF
TRBV6-5 | ASSYSGQNSPLH
TRBV6-2/TRBV6-3 | ASSSGLPSGGELF
TRBV7-2 | ASSPQDARPEQF
TRBV5-4 | ASSYSGSGHGGYT
TRBV9 | ASSAGTSGGYQETQY
TRBV11-1 | ASSLGVQARPGELF
TRBV11-2 | ASSRAAGRSYNEQF
TRBV6-2/TRBV6-3 | ATRGLGETQY
TRBV10-3 | AISDFLHTGELF
TRBV28 | ASSLFASGSTNEQF
TRBV20-1 | SASSRTSANEQF
TRBV4-3 | ASSQDAGGAGGRPDTQY
TRBV3-1 | ASSQLSRLAGGLETQY
TRBV29-1 | SVLPNDRDGYT
TRBV7-2 | ASSLGRAGPGAQY
TRBV29-1 | SVAGRDTQY
TRBV4-1 | ARIQGAHQPQH
TRBV6-2/TRBV6-3 | ASASPGSMPGWREAF
TRBV19 | ASSIAAQNTEAF
TRBV20-1 | SARDPTGRNPSYEQY
TRBV5-1 | ASSRSGIDNEKLF
TRBV20-1 | SATKHYEQY
TRBV11-3 | ASSSLTGYEQY
TRBV29-1 | SVSSGTFRDEQY
TRBV7-2 | ASSEPRTSGNEQF
TRBV20-1 | SARDPAGGYNEQF
TRBV6-1 | ASNPRITSYEQY
TRBV12-3/TRBV12-4 | ASSLKPNTEAF
TRBV9 | ASSVASPGEQF
TRBV30 | AWSASTEKLF
TRBV12-3/TRBV12-4 | ASSLGTSGRETQY
TRBV5-1 | ASSLAGLAGGTGGNEQF
TRBV24-1 | ATSEKSGGQETQY
TRBV21-1 | ASSKGGQGWGLLTGELF
TRBV19 | ASTKAGAGSNTIY
TRBV10-3 | AIQTSGYEQY
TRBV5-6 | ASSFPGLANEQY
TRBV13 | ASSSPRQALAKNIQY
TRBV7-8 | ASSLELSYGYT
TRBV19 | ASSIVGGAGTEAF
TRBV9 | ASSVAGGRTEAF